The T cell receptor (beta chain) described here comes from a study of T cells in Graves' hyperthyroidism and ophthalmopathy. The CDR3 runs 16 residues. Germline CDR1 and CDR2: SGHTA and FQGNSA. V was cut by 6 bases and J by 0 bases, with 15 bases left in between. This clonotype was counted at least ten times. Diagnoses used clinical symptoms, serum thyroxine and TRAb, thyroid ultrasound and orbital computed tomography. RNA transcripts yielded amplified TCR beta CDR3 regions. The TCR CDR3 first-round RT-PCR relied on the HTBI primer set. Each CDR3 protein gets one entry after TCRdb re-called the multiplex PCR reads with MiXCR. There are fewer than 650,000 distinct CDR3 sequences in the sample; roughly 15% occur only once, and approximately 4.2% lies in the top ten.

This TCR was sampled from a woman aged 40 to 55 with Graves' ophthalmopathy. The chain recombines TRBV7-2 with TRBJ2-4; possible D gene TRBD2, 6 bases. The sequenced material came from blood. CDR3 sequence reads: CASSSTPGLAKNIQYF. The DNA of the CDR3 is TGTGCCAGCAGTTCCACTCCGGGACTAGCCAAAAACATTCAGTACTTC.